Sequencing of this TCR beta chain was carried out in a study of control samples from healthy donors and cancer patients. Repertoires were generated with immunoSEQ multiplex PCR, while TCRdb's copy carries only in-frame clones and drops some. The sample includes roughly 120,000 clones, 80% to 90% of them seen just once. Sequences were obtained from PBMCs. The receptor's source is a woman between 50 and 59 years old with colorectal cancer.

The CDR3: CAWNGRRAPNEKLFF. The CDR3 DNA is TGTGCCTGGAACGGCCGGAGGGCACCTAATGAAAAACTGTTTTTT. The V call is TRBV30, the J call TRBJ1-4; D gene ambiguous. Between the trimmed V and J ends, which lost 4 bases and 3 bases, there was a span of 15 bases. Germline values: CDR1 GTSNPN, CDR2 SVGIG (reference sequence). The CDR3 runs 15 residues.